Following are 19 T cell receptor beta chains from one sample sequenced in a study of cytotoxic CD8 clonotypes in ibrutinib-treated CLL. Here immunoSEQ multiplex PCR was the method, and the copy in TCRdb shows in-frame clones only, minus some. The sample lists just over 200,000 clones; about four fifths were seen once. Sample: PBMCs, taken after 12 months of ibrutinib treatment. These receptor sequences come from a human donor with chronic lymphocytic leukemia.

The J gene is TRBJ2-7, the V gene TRBV28; D may be TRBD2 (5 bases). The V end was cut by 5 bases, the J end by 8 bases, with 19 bases between. Per germline, CDR1 MDHEN and CDR2 SYDVKM. This CDR3 is built from 14 residues. The CDR3 sequence is CASSPREVRVKQYF. The CDR3 DNA follows: TGTGCCAGCAGTCCAAGAGAGGTGAGGGTAAAGCAGTACTTC.

The chain links TRBV7-9 to TRBJ2-5; 7 bases are shared with TRBD2. The CDR3 contains 13 residues. The ends lost 3 bases at V and 5 bases at J; junction bases unmatched: 3. Germline CDR1 reads SEHNR; CDR2 reads FQNEAQ (reference sequence). In DNA form, the CDR3 reads TGTGCCAGCAGCTTCGGGGGGAGCGAGACCCAGTACTTC. The encoded protein is CASSFGGSETQYF. Looking up the rest from reference TRBV7-9 and TRBJ2-5 gives the full variable domain: DTGVSQNPRHKITKRGQNVTFRCDPISEHNRLYWYRQTLGQGPEFLTYFQNEAQLEKSRLLSDRFSAERPKGSFSTLEIQRTEQGDSAMYLCASSFGGSETQYFGPGTRLLVL.

The rearrangement links TRBV19 to TRBJ2-3; 8 bases are a match to TRBD2. Germline V gene lookup returns CDR1 LNHDA and CDR2 SQIVND (reference sequence). J was trimmed by 1 base and V by 3 bases; bases with no gene match: 9. The CDR3 runs to 17 residues. DNA of the CDR3: TGTGCCAGTAGTATGGCGGTGGTGCGGGAGGGCACAGATACGCAGTATTTT. It is translated as CASSMAVVREGTDTQYF. Supplemented by reference TRBV19 and TRBJ2-3, the full variable domain reads DGGITQSPKYLFRKEGQNVTLSCEQNLNHDAMYWYRQDPGQGLRLIYYSQIVNDFQKGDIAEGYSVSREKKESFPLTVTSAQKNPTAFYLCASSMAVVREGTDTQYFGPGTRLTVL.

This chain uses TRBV2 with TRBJ2-1; D perhaps matches TRBD1 (6 bases). Trimming removed 7 bases at V and 0 bases at J, with 13 bases between. Per the germline V gene, CDR1 is SNHLY and CDR2 is FYNNEI. CDR3 length: 15 amino acids. The CDR3 region has the DNA TGTGCCAGCATTTTCCAGGGGAGCTCCTACAATGAGCAGTTCTTC. Amino acids: CASIFQGSSYNEQFF.

The genes are TRBV5-4 and TRBJ2-3; 9 nucleotides align to TRBD2. Germline assignment: CDR1 SGHNT and CDR2 YYREEE (reference sequence). With V trimmed by 0 bases and J by 2 bases, 1 base remained unmatched. The CDR3 length is 15 residues. CDR3 nucleotides: TGTGCCAGCAGCTTGGGCGGGGGGGACACAGATACGCAGTATTTT. It translates to CASSLGGGDTDTQYF.

The chain combines TRBV6-5 with TRBJ2-7; D gene uncertain. The CDR3 length is 14 residues. From germline, CDR1 is MNHEY and CDR2 SVGAGI. V lost 2 bases and J lost 0, with 8 bases in between. The CDR3 bases are TGTGCCAGCAGTTACGACGCGAGCTCCTACGAGCAGTACTTC. This gives the protein CASSYDASSYEQYF.

V usage is TRBV10-2 and J usage is TRBJ1-3; D perhaps matches TRBD1 (6 bases). Trimming removed 6 bases at V and 3 bases at J, with 12 bases between. This CDR3 comprises 14 residues. Germline V gene data show CDR1 as WSHSY and CDR2 as SAAADI. CDR3 protein: CASSQQGRGNTIYF. The CDR3 region has the DNA TGCGCCAGCAGCCAACAGGGACGTGGAAACACCATATATTTT.

This clone has just a few counts. The rearrangement uses TRBV18 and TRBJ1-5; D remains ambiguous. Trimming removed 2 bases from V and 5 bases from J, with 10 bases in between. This CDR3 comprises 14 residues. The V gene's germline CDR1 is KGHSH and CDR2 LQKENI. The CDR3 reads CASSPSLGDQPQHF. The CDR3 DNA sequence: TGTGCCAGCTCACCAAGCCTCGGAGATCAGCCCCAGCATTTT.

This clone was recorded a few times. The V and J genes are TRBV10-3 and TRBJ1-2; no clear D. Trimming shortened V by 10 bases and J by 2 bases, and 17 bases separated the two germline ends. There are 14 residues in the CDR3. The germline gives CDR1 ENHRY, CDR2 SYGVKD. This CDR3 reads CATSYGQENYGYTF. The CDR3 DNA sequence: TGTGCCACCTCCTACGGGCAGGAGAACTATGGCTACACCTTC.

The chain is built from TRBV7-6 and TRBJ2-3; D might be TRBD2 (5 bases). Germline CDR1 reads SGHVS; CDR2 reads FNYEAQ. V was shortened by 2 bases and J by 3 bases, with 12 bases between the two germline ends. CDR3 length equals 15 residues. The CDR3 loop is CASSLWGAETDTQYF. The CDR3 region has the DNA TGTGCCAGCAGCTTATGGGGAGCGGAGACAGATACGCAGTATTTT.

The chain carries TRBV5-1 and TRBJ2-2; D tentatively reads TRBD1 or TRBD2 (5 bases each). Trimming shortened V by 4 bases and J by 5 bases, and 15 bases separated the two germline ends. The CDR3 is 15 residues long. Looked up from germline, CDR1 is SGHRS and CDR2 is YFSETQ. CDR3 in DNA: TGCGCCAGCAGCATGACAGCGGCCGAAACCGGGGAGCTGTTTTTT. Its protein is CASSMTAAETGELFF.

The genes are TRBV14 and TRBJ2-7, with D uncertain. This CDR3 has 13 residues. In germline, CDR1 is SGHDN, CDR2 FVKESK. Trimming cost V 1 base and J 4 bases, with 8 bases left between them. The chain's CDR3 is CASSQVVLYEQYF. Written as DNA, the CDR3 is TGTGCCAGCAGCCAAGTCGTGCTGTACGAGCAGTACTTC.

This chain uses TRBV7-5 with TRBJ2-5; the table's D call, TRBD1, has no DNA check behind it. TRBV7-5 is a pseudogene locus. The CDR3 loop spans 13 amino acids. This chain's CDR3 is CARSSGHRETQYF. CDR3 nucleotide sequence: TGTGCCAGAAGCTCGGGACATCGGGAGACCCAGTACTTC.

This clone was found once. The chain carries TRBV15 and TRBJ1-5, with no clear D. The CDR3 length is 15 residues. V dropped 5 bases and J dropped 2 bases, with 13 bases sitting between them. CDR1 and CDR2 from the germline V gene are LNHNV and YYDKDF (reference sequence). CDR3 nucleotides: TGTGCCACCAGCCGCCCGATGCTGGGCAATCAGCCCCAGCATTTT. Translation: CATSRPMLGNQPQHF.

This rearrangement joins TRBV19 to TRBJ2-7, with a tentative D call TRBD1 (6 bases). The CDR3 totals 15 residues. Trimming shortened V by 0 bases and J by 7 bases, and 16 bases separated the two germline ends. Germline loops: CDR1 LNHDA, CDR2 SQIVND (reference sequence). CDR3: CASSIDPGAVGEQYF. As DNA, the CDR3 is TGTGCCAGTAGTATAGATCCAGGGGCGGTGGGTGAGCAGTACTTC.

The rearrangement links TRBV5-1 to TRBJ2-2; the match to TRBD1 covers 9 bases. V was pared by 4 bases and J by 5 bases, with 9 bases of the junction left unmatched. CDR3 length: 16 amino acids. CDR1 and CDR2 (germline): SGHRS, YFSETQ. CDR3 sequence: CASSHSRDRVTGELFF. CDR3 nucleotide sequence: TGCGCCAGCAGCCATTCCAGGGACAGGGTGACCGGGGAGCTGTTTTTT.

Here the CDR3 reads CASSQGSSGKETQYF. The CDR3 coding sequence is TGTGCCAGCAGCCAAGGCTCTAGCGGGAAAGAGACCCAGTACTTC. This chain joins TRBV4-2 and TRBJ2-5; 9 bases map to TRBD2. After removal of 1 base from V and 3 bases from J, the junction contained 3 bases not matched to a gene. This CDR3 has 15 residues. Germline CDR1 reads LGHNA; CDR2 reads YNFKEQ.

V is TRBV6-5 and J is TRBJ2-3, with a tentative D call TRBD2 (6 bases). Trimming left V 3 bases short and J 2 bases short, with 9 bases between. The CDR3 has 14 residues. Per germline, CDR1 MNHEY and CDR2 SVGAGI. The DNA for the CDR3 is TGTGCCAGCAGTTATGCGGGGCCCACAGATACGCAGTATTTT. Encoded protein: CASSYAGPTDTQYF.

The genes are TRBV30 and TRBJ2-7; no reliable D call. This CDR3 contains 14 residues. Per germline, CDR1 GTSNPN and CDR2 SVGIG (reference sequence). Trimming left V 8 bases short and J 0 bases short, with 17 bases between. The CDR3 DNA reads as TGTGCCGCTGGGTGGCAGAGGAGCTCCTACGAGCAGTACTTC. Amino acids: CAAGWQRSSYEQYF.